The clone carrying this T cell receptor (beta chain) has just a few counts. The entry originates in a study of PD-L1 blockade in urothelial cancer. Study-wide context: Analyses were performed on blood at 3 weeks after treatment start (the second dose) and at 6 weeks. Blood yielded a median of approximately 140,000 T cells per sample.

Produced via immunoSEQ multiplex PCR; TCRdb's table is partial and in-frame only. This sample has some 54,000 clones, with 84% found just once. The CDR3 is made up of 14 amino acids. Germline V lookup: CDR1 SGHAT, CDR2 FQNNGV. Trimming took off 6 bases at V and 7 bases at J, with 15 bases between the two ends. The clonotype was recovered from a man aged 35 to 55 with urothelial cancer. Specimen: PBMCs, collected around atezolizumab (anti-PD-L1) treatment. V usage is TRBV11-2 and J usage is TRBJ1-4, with D tentatively TRBD1 (6 bases). CDR3 protein: CASRPQGSSEKLFF. CDR3 in DNA: TGTGCCAGCAGACCGCAGGGGAGTAGTGAAAAACTGTTTTTT.